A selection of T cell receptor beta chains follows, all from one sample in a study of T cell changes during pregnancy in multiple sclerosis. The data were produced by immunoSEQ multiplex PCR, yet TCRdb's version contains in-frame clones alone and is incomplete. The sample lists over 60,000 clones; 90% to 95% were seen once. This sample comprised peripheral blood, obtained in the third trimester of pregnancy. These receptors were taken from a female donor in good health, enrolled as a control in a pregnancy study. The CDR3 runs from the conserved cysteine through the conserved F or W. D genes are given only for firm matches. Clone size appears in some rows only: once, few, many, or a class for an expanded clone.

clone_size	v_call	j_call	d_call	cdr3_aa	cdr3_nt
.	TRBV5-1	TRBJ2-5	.	CASYTGVRETQYF	TGCGCCAGCTACACGGGGGTCCGAGAGACCCAGTACTTC
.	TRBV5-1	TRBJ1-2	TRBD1	CASSPTGNYGYTF	TGCGCCAGCAGCCCGACAGGGAACTATGGCTACACCTTC
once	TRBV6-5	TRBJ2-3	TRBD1	CASSRTGVSTDTQYF	TGTGCCAGCAGTAGGACAGGGGTTAGCACAGATACGCAGTATTTT
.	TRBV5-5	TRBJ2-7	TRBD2	CASSFSSGDTYEQYF	TGTGCCAGCAGCTTTTCTAGCGGTGATACCTACGAGCAGTACTTC
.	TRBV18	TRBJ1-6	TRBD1	CASSPTGGDSPLHF	TGTGCCAGCTCACCTACAGGGGGCGATTCACCCCTCCACTTT
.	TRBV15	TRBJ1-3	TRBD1	CATSRGTGTGNTIYF	TGTGCCACCAGCAGAGGGACAGGGACGGGAAACACCATATATTTT
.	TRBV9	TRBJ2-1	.	CASRSTGSSYNEQFF	TGTGCCAGCAGGTCCACGGGGAGCTCCTACAATGAGCAGTTCTTC
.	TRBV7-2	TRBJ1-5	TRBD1	CASSFDRGSNQPQHF	TGTGCCAGCAGCTTTGACAGGGGAAGCAATCAGCCCCAGCATTTT
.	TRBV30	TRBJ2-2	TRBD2	CAWSSGTDTGELFF	TGTGCCTGGAGTAGCGGGACGGACACCGGAGAGCTGTTTTTT
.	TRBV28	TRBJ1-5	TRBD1	CASSLIGRTGVQPQHF	TGTGCCAGCAGTTTAATCGGGCGTACAGGGGTTCAGCCCCAGCATTTT
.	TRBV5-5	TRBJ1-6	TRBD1	CASSTGTGSPYNSPLHF	TGTGCCAGCAGCACCGGGACAGGGAGCCCATATAATTCACCCCTCCACTTT
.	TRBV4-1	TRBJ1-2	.	CASSQDPGGAVYGYTF	TGCGCCAGCAGCCAAGATCCGGGGGGGGCAGTCTATGGCTACACCTTC
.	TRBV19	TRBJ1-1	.	CASSVRQANTEAFF	TGTGCCAGTAGTGTTCGACAGGCGAACACTGAAGCTTTCTTT
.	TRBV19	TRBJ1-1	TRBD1	CASCRGRNTEAFF	TGTGCCAGTTGCAGGGGGCGGAACACTGAAGCTTTCTTT
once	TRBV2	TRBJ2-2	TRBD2	CAIPLAGGNTGELFF	TGTGCCATCCCGCTAGCGGGGGGGAACACCGGGGAGCTGTTTTTT
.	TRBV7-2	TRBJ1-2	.	CASSPTPTDYGYTF	TGTGCCAGCAGCCCTACCCCGACAGACTATGGCTACACCTTC
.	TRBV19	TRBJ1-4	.	CASSRLDGPAEEKLFF	TGTGCCAGTAGCCGATTGGATGGACCAGCGGAGGAAAAACTGTTTTTT
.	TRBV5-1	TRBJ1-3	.	CASSLEQAGSSGNTIYF	TGCGCCAGCAGCTTGGAACAGGCCGGAAGCTCTGGAAACACCATATATTTT
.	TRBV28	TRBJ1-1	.	CASSSPAGGNTEAFF	TGTGCCAGCAGTTCACCCGCGGGGGGGAACACTGAAGCTTTCTTT
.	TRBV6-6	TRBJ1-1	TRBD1	CASSSSQGAGTEAFF	TGTGCCAGCAGTTCCTCTCAGGGGGCTGGAACTGAAGCTTTCTTT
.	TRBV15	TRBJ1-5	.	CATSRDRQYSNQPQHF	TGTGCCACCAGCAGAGATCGCCAGTATAGCAATCAGCCCCAGCATTTT
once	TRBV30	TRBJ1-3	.	CAWSERNTIYF	TGTGCCTGGAGTGAGCGAAACACCATATATTTT
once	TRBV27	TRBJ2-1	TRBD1	CASSLKVEGAGNEQFF	TGTGCCAGCAGTTTAAAAGTAGAGGGGGCTGGAAATGAGCAGTTCTTC
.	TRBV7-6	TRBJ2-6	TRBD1	CASTWTGGSGANVLTF	TGTGCCAGCACTTGGACAGGGGGCTCTGGGGCCAACGTCCTGACTTTC
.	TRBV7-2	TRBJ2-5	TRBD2	CASSLFGGGTVETQYF	TGTGCCAGCAGCTTGTTTGGCGGGGGGACTGTAGAGACCCAGTACTTC
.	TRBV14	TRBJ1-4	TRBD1	CASSQRQGEAEKLFF	TGTGCCAGCAGCCAGCGACAGGGGGAAGCAGAAAAACTGTTTTTT
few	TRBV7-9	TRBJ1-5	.	CASSLSGNSNQPQHF	TGTGCCAGCAGCTTATCGGGGAATAGCAATCAGCCCCAGCATTTT
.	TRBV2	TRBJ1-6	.	CASSDGQGRSPLHF	TGTGCCAGCAGTGACGGTCAGGGTCGCTCACCCCTCCACTTT
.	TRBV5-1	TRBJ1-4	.	CASSLGGATNEKLFF	TGCGCCAGCAGCTTAGGGGGGGCTACTAATGAAAAACTGTTTTTT
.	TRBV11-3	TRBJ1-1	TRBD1	CASSTRQGYEAFF	TGTGCCAGCAGCACCCGACAGGGGTATGAAGCTTTCTTT
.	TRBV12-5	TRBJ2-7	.	CASAHPTGSPYEQYF	TGTGCTAGTGCCCATCCCACAGGGAGCCCCTACGAGCAGTACTTC
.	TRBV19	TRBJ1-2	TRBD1	CASSPQGANYGYTF	TGTGCCAGTAGTCCACAGGGGGCAAACTATGGCTACACCTTC
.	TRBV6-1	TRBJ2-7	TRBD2	CASSEVIAGGHYEQYF	TGTGCCAGCAGTGAAGTGATTGCGGGGGGACACTACGAGCAGTACTTC
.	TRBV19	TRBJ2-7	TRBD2	CASAPGLASYEQYF	TGTGCCAGCGCCCCGGGACTAGCTTCGTACGAGCAGTACTTC
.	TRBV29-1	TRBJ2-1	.	CSGGVQGKYNEQFF	TGCAGCGGGGGGGTACAGGGGAAATACAATGAGCAGTTCTTC
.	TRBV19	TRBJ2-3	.	CASIGVGEVNTQYF	TGTGCCAGTATCGGGGTGGGGGAGGTGAATACGCAGTATTTT
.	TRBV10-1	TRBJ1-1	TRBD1	CASSEGQGRTEAFF	TGCGCCAGCAGCGAAGGACAGGGAAGGACTGAAGCTTTCTTT
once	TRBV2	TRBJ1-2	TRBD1	CASSESGGNYGYTF	TGTGCCAGCAGTGAGTCAGGGGGCAACTATGGCTACACCTTC
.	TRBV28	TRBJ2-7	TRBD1	CASYPPGQSYEQYF	TGTGCCAGCTACCCCCCGGGACAGAGCTACGAGCAGTACTTC
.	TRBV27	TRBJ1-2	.	CASSLSRQLYGYTF	TGTGCCAGCAGTTTATCGCGACAGCTCTATGGCTACACCTTC
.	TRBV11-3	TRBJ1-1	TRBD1	CASSSGLGTGESTEAFF	TGTGCCAGCAGCTCGGGGCTTGGGACAGGGGAATCCACTGAAGCTTTCTTT
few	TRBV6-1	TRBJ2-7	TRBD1	CASNRDRVYEQYF	TGTGCCAGCAACCGGGACAGGGTCTACGAGCAGTACTTC
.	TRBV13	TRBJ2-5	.	CASSLLQETQYF	TGTGCCAGCAGCCTATTGCAAGAGACCCAGTACTTC
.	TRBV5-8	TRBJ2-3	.	CASSLGLASTDTQYF	TGTGCCAGCAGCCTGGGACTGGCTAGCACAGATACGCAGTATTTT
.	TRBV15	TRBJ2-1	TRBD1	CATSRDLAEGADEQFF	TGTGCCACCAGCAGAGATCTTGCTGAGGGGGCGGATGAGCAGTTCTTC
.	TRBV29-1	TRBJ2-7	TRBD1	CSVPTGAGEQYF	TGCAGCGTCCCGACAGGGGCAGGCGAGCAGTACTTC
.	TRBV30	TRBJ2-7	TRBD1	CAWSWGTGGGKQYF	TGTGCCTGGAGTTGGGGGACAGGGGGTGGAAAGCAGTACTTC